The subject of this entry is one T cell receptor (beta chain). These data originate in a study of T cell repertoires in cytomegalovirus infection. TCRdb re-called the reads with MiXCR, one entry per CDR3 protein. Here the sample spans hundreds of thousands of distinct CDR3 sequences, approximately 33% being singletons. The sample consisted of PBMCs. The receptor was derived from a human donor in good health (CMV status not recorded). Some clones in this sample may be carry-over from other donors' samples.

The CDR3 nucleotides are TGTGCCAGCAGTTCGAGCGTGCAGGGCTATGGCTACACCTTC. Amino acid sequence: CASSSSVQGYGYTF. The V call is TRBV6-2 or TRBV6-3, the J call TRBJ1-2, with D perhaps matching TRBD1 (5 bases). The CDR3 extends over 14 amino acids. Trimming left V 4 bases short and J 4 bases short, with 13 bases between. Germline values: CDR1 MNHEY, CDR2 SVGEGT.